This record looks at one T cell receptor (beta chain) sequence and its context. The antigen is not known. These data originate in a study of response to subunit inactivated influenza vaccine. Findings and caveats of the study: Authors suggested seasonal influenza vaccinations each recruit few new T cells.

The CDR3 runs 15 residues. Germline V gene data show CDR1 as DFQATT and CDR2 as SNEGSKA (reference sequence). Trimming took 2 bases from V and 1 from J; bases not matched to a gene: 6. MiXCR, applied by TCRdb to the RT-PCR reads, yields one record per CDR3 protein. The sample lists approximately 500,000 distinct CDR3 sequences, 14% occurring once. The source of this sequence is a man aged 50 or older who received an inactivated influenza vaccine. Sequences were derived from PBMCs from blood, sampled roughly 12 days after vaccination. This chain joins TRBV20-1 and TRBJ2-3; 7 bases are a match to TRBD1. Written as DNA, the CDR3 is TGCAGTGCTAGACCGGACAGGCTCCGCACAGATACGCAGTATTTT. Protein sequence: CSARPDRLRTDTQYF.